This entry lists 14 T cell receptor beta chains sequenced from one sample in a study of CD8 T cells in Susac syndrome (dated by TCRdb to between 2018 and 2021). The library was prepared using the immunoSEQ multiplex PCR assay. RNA was extracted with the RNeasy kit and 0.5 to 1 ug was reverse transcribed using random hexamers. Using fastp trimming at Q25 and MiXCR clonotype assembly, TCRdb reanalyzed the public sequencing data and kept in-frame beta chains. Entries are consolidated by CDR3 protein sequence, retaining the most common genes and DNA. Present in this sample are about 210,000 distinct CDR3 sequences, 85% to 95% of which were seen just once. Of the sample, approximately 0.15% is held by the ten largest clones. The sequenced sample consisted of CD4+ T cells from PBMCs. These receptors all stem from a human donor with Susac syndrome.

The chain recombines TRBV20-1 with TRBJ1-1; D remains unclear. Germline CDR1 is DFQATT and CDR2 is SNEGSKA (reference sequence). This CDR3 contains 14 residues. Trimming shortened V by 3 bases and J by 1 base, and 12 bases separated the two germline ends. CDR3 protein: CSASSPVSNTEAFF. The CDR3 DNA reads as TGCAGTGCTAGTTCTCCCGTCTCGAACACTGAAGCTTTCTTT.

The chain links TRBV20-1 to TRBJ2-3; D is perhaps TRBD2 (6 bases). Germline lookup yields CDR1 DFQATT and CDR2 SNEGSKA (reference sequence). Trimming pared 4 bases from V and 6 bases from J, leaving 11 bases between. The CDR3 covers 12 residues. CDR3 DNA sequence: TGCAGTGCTATAACTAGCTCCGATACGCAGTATTTT. Amino acids: CSAITSSDTQYF.

The chain links TRBV7-6 to TRBJ2-3; D might be TRBD1 or TRBD2, each matching 6 bases. The length of the CDR3 is 14 residues. Trimming stripped 2 bases from V and 4 bases from J, with 10 bases between. Germline-derived CDR1 and CDR2 are SGHVS and FNYEAQ. CDR3 protein: CASSLRGAADTQYF. The CDR3 DNA reads TGTGCCAGCAGCTTAAGGGGGGCCGCAGATACGCAGTATTTT.

The V call is TRBV7-2, the J call TRBJ2-2; tentative D call: TRBD2 (5 bases). The CDR3 extends over 15 amino acids. CDR1 SGHTA and CDR2 FQGNSA come from the germline V gene. Trimming took 8 bases from V and 7 from J, leaving 20 bases between them. CDR3 sequence reads: CASVSPSARGGELFF. DNA of the CDR3: TGTGCCAGCGTATCGCCTTCCGCTCGGGGCGGGGAGCTGTTTTTT.

The chain recombines TRBV30 with TRBJ2-3; D possibly uses TRBD1 or TRBD2 (6 bases each). V lost 3 bases to trimming and J lost 6 bases, with 19 bases between them. The CDR3 covers 15 residues. Germline assignment: CDR1 GTSNPN and CDR2 SVGIG (reference sequence). CDR3 DNA: TGTGCCTGGAGCGCGCTTCTAGGGGGGAGGGATACGCAGTATTTT. This codes for CAWSALLGGRDTQYF.

The genes are TRBV20-1 and TRBJ1-5, with TRBD1 matching over 7 bases. From germline, CDR1 is DFQATT and CDR2 SNEGSKA (reference sequence). The CDR3 runs 13 residues. V gave up 4 bases and J gave up 0 bases; unmatched junction bases: 0. In nucleotides, the CDR3 is TGCAGTGCTACAGGGGGTAGCAATCAGCCCCAGCATTTT. As protein: CSATGGSNQPQHF.

This sequence joins TRBV29-1 and TRBJ1-2; a possible D gene is TRBD1 (6 bases). The CDR3 covers 14 residues. The V gene lost 3 bases and the J gene lost 0 bases, with 11 bases spanning the gap. Germline-derived CDR1 and CDR2 are SQVTM and ANQGSEA. The chain's CDR3 is CSVESGTSNYGYTF. Here the CDR3 DNA reads TGCAGCGTTGAGTCCGGGACATCTAACTATGGCTACACCTTC.

DNA for the CDR3: TGCGCCAGCAGCCAAGACCCAGGGAGCAGCTTTGAAGCTTTCTTT. Translated, it gives CASSQDPGSSFEAFF. The V gene is TRBV4-1, the J gene TRBJ1-1; maybe TRBD1 (5 bases). Germline V gene data show CDR1 as MGHRA and CDR2 as YSYEKL. The CDR3 spans 15 residues. Trimming removed 0 bases from V and 7 bases from J, with 15 bases in between.

V and J are TRBV7-2 and TRBJ1-2; TRBD1 is a possible D gene (6 bases). CDR3 length: 14 residues. CDR1 and CDR2 (germline): SGHTA, FQGNSA. Trimming cost V 1 base and J 4 bases, with 10 bases left between them. CDR3 nucleotides: TGTGCCAGCAGCTTAGGGACGGGGGCCTATGGCTACACCTTC. It is translated as CASSLGTGAYGYTF.

This clonotype was recorded only once. The chain is built from TRBV5-1 and TRBJ2-1, with D tentatively TRBD1 (5 bases). CDR3 length: 15 amino acids. Per germline, CDR1 SGHRS and CDR2 YFSETQ. V was cut by 1 base and J by 4 bases, with 12 bases left in between. CDR3 in DNA: TGCGCCAGCAGCTTGACAGGTGACCCGTACAATGAGCAGTTCTTC. Protein sequence: CASSLTGDPYNEQFF. The full variable domain, with the rest looked up from reference TRBV5-1 and TRBJ2-1, is KAGVTQTPRYLIKTRGQQVTLSCSPISGHRSVSWYQQTPGQGLQFLFEYFSETQRNKGNFPGRFSGRQFSNSRSEMNVSTLELGDSALYLCASSLTGDPYNEQFFGPGTRLTVL.

This clonotype was detected only once. This chain connects TRBV9 to TRBJ2-1; D is possibly TRBD2 (6 bases). V was pared by 1 base and J by 5 bases, with 13 bases between. The CDR3 length is 15 residues. CDR1 is SGDLS and CDR2 is YYNGEE in the germline V gene. The CDR3 sequence: CASSVNPVADNEQFF. In DNA, the CDR3 is TGTGCCAGCAGCGTAAATCCTGTAGCGGACAATGAGCAGTTCTTC. Supplemented by reference TRBV9 and TRBJ2-1, the full variable domain reads DSGVTQTPKHLITATGQRVTLRCSPRSGDLSVYWYQQSLDQGLQFLIQYYNGEERAKGNILERFSAQQFPDLHSELNLSSLELGDSALYFCASSVNPVADNEQFFGPGTRLTVL.

The chain combines TRBV9 with TRBJ1-1, with D possibly matching TRBD1 (5 bases). CDR3 length equals 13 residues. CDR1 is SGDLS and CDR2 is YYNGEE in the germline V gene. With 3 bases removed from V and 2 bases from J, the gap between germline ends came to 8 bases. CDR3 amino acids: CASSETGNTEAFF. The CDR3, as DNA: TGTGCCAGCAGCGAAACAGGCAACACTGAAGCTTTCTTT.

The chain combines TRBV14 with TRBJ1-2; D is ambiguous. CDR3 length equals 16 residues. V was cut by 0 bases and J by 2 bases, with 13 bases left in between. Looked up from germline, CDR1 is SGHDN and CDR2 is FVKESK. The CDR3 loop is CASSQENGPWNYGYTF. CDR3 DNA: TGTGCCAGCAGCCAAGAAAACGGCCCTTGGAACTATGGCTACACCTTC.

This sequence joins TRBV28 and TRBJ1-5, with 7 positions matching TRBD1. CDR1 MDHEN and CDR2 SYDVKM come from the germline V gene. The CDR3 extends over 19 amino acids. The V segment lost 5 bases and the J segment 6 bases; nucleotides outside the gene matches: 22. The CDR3 spells CASSTGRAGGPQYGQPQHF. The CDR3 DNA reads TGTGCCAGCAGTACAGGAAGGGCAGGGGGACCTCAGTATGGTCAGCCCCAGCATTTT. Complete variable domain (other parts from reference TRBV28 and TRBJ1-5): DVKVTQSSRYLVKRTGEKVFLECVQDMDHENMFWYRQDPGLGLRLIYFSYDVKMKEKGDIPEGYSVSREKKERFSLILESASTNQTSMYLCASSTGRAGGPQYGQPQHFGDGTRLSIL.